Presented here are 17 T cell receptor beta chains from one specimen sequenced in a study of blood T cell repertoires in COVID-19. The protocol was immunoSEQ multiplex PCR, while the TCRdb copy is restricted to in-frame clones and leaves out a portion. Among some 220,000 clones listed, 80% to 90% were seen once. The sample consisted of peripheral blood. These receptors all stem from a woman aged 60-70 years who had recovered from COVID-19.

The rearrangement uses TRBV2 and TRBJ1-6; weak D call: TRBD1 (5 bases). V shed 7 bases and J shed 5 bases, with 15 bases lying between them. The length of the CDR3 is 15 residues. Per the germline V gene, CDR1 is SNHLY and CDR2 is FYNNEI. The CDR3 DNA reads as TGTGCCAGCACCCAGGAGGGGTCAAATAATTCACCCCTCCACTTT. As protein: CASTQEGSNNSPLHF.

V gene TRBV7-9 combines with J gene TRBJ1-1; tentative D call: TRBD1 (5 bases). Germline values: CDR1 SEHNR, CDR2 FQNEAQ (reference sequence). V lost 2 bases to trimming and J lost 5 bases, with 12 bases between them. This CDR3 is 14 amino acids long. The CDR3 DNA sequence: TGTGCCAGCAGCTTATCCTCAGGGTTGACTGAAGCTTTCTTT. The encoded protein is CASSLSSGLTEAFF.

V gene TRBV3-1 (or the pseudogene TRBV3-2) combines with J gene TRBJ2-1, with TRBD2 as a possible D gene (6 bases). Trimming cost V 7 bases and J 5 bases, with 24 bases left between them. Germline assignment: CDR1 LGHDT and CDR2 YNNKEL (reference sequence). CDR3 size: 17 residues. The CDR3 region is CASKPSEGTSVHNEQFF. The CDR3 coding sequence is TGTGCCAGCAAACCCTCTGAAGGGACTTCAGTTCACAATGAGCAGTTCTTC.

With regard to this clone: At the DNA level, this CDR3 is encoded by other sequences in the same sample as well. The chain is built from TRBV12-3 or TRBV12-4 and TRBJ1-2; D unclear. The CDR3 has 12 residues. The ends were cut back, 5 bases at V and 4 bases at J, with 8 bases in the middle. CDR3 sequence: CASSPGVYGYTF. The CDR3 bases are TGTGCCAGCAGTCCGGGAGTCTATGGCTACACCTTC.

The V gene is TRBV11-2, the J gene TRBJ2-3; 7 positions agree with TRBD2. The CDR3 contains 15 residues. Trimming removed 2 bases from V and 3 bases from J; junction bases left unmatched: 5. Germline CDR1 reads SGHAT; CDR2 reads FQNNGV. The CDR3 sequence is CASSLYRRGTDTQYF. Here the CDR3 DNA reads TGTGCCAGCAGCTTATATCGGCGGGGGACAGATACGCAGTATTTT.

This clone was found a few times. The chain couples TRBV11-1 to TRBJ1-4, with no clear D. The CDR3 extends over 15 amino acids. The germline V and J ends were trimmed by 5 bases and 4 bases, with 14 bases remaining between them. Germline loops: CDR1 SGHAT, CDR2 FQDESV (reference sequence). CDR3 amino acids: CASSRRTGGNEKLFF. The CDR3 bases are TGTGCCAGCAGCCGAAGGACTGGCGGTAATGAAAAACTGTTTTTT.

The chain carries TRBV12-5 and TRBJ1-5; D remains unclear. V dropped 7 bases and J dropped 4 bases, with 11 bases sitting between them. CDR1 is LGHNT and CDR2 is FRNRAP in the germline V gene. This CDR3 is 13 amino acids long. The CDR3 sequence is CASEADRNQPQHF. As DNA, the CDR3 is TGTGCTAGTGAGGCGGATAGGAATCAGCCCCAGCATTTT.

In this sample, this clone turned up once. The J gene is TRBJ2-7, the V gene TRBV18; weak D call: TRBD1 (5 bases). This CDR3 has 16 residues. V gave up 5 bases and J gave up 7 bases, with 24 bases separating them. Germline CDR1 and CDR2: KGHSH and LQKENI. Here the CDR3 DNA reads TGTGCCAGCTCAAACTATCAGGGCGGAGAGACGGGTGAGCAGTACTTC. It codes for CASSNYQGGETGEQYF.

V gene TRBV5-6 combines with J gene TRBJ1-2; D is uncertain. The V end lost 1 base, the J end lost 4 bases, and 11 bases lay between the germline ends. The germline V gene has CDR1 SGHDT and CDR2 YYEEEE. CDR3 size: 14 residues. The CDR3 spells CASSLPVLSYGYTF. The CDR3, as DNA: TGTGCCAGCAGCTTGCCGGTGTTAAGCTATGGCTACACCTTC.

The chain uses TRBV7-8 and TRBJ1-1; D is undetermined. CDR1 SGHVS and CDR2 FQNEAQ come from the germline V gene. The V end lost 4 bases, the J end lost 12 bases, and 18 bases lay between the germline ends. The CDR3 is 13 residues long. Here the CDR3 reads CASSSTLDGNSFF. The CDR3 region has the DNA TGTGCCAGCAGCTCCACACTGGACGGGAACTCTTTCTTT.

The chain is built from TRBV15 and TRBJ1-1; possibly TRBD1 for D (5 bases). CDR3 length equals 14 residues. The germline V gene encodes CDR1 LNHNV and CDR2 YYDKDF (reference sequence). V lost 3 bases, J lost 1 base, and 9 bases lay in between. The CDR3 loop is CATSSGQGNTEAFF. CDR3 sequence (DNA): TGTGCCACCAGCAGCGGGCAGGGGAACACTGAAGCTTTCTTT.

The J gene is TRBJ2-3, the V gene TRBV30; D unresolved. The germline V gene has CDR1 GTSNPN and CDR2 SVGIG (reference sequence). Trimming removed 3 bases at V and 4 bases at J, with 14 bases between. The CDR3 is 14 residues long. DNA of the CDR3: TGTGCCTGGAGCGTCCGCCAGGCTCCAGATACGCAGTATTTT. Its protein is CAWSVRQAPDTQYF.

This clone appeared a few times. This chain links TRBV18 with TRBJ1-1; 12 positions agree with TRBD1. This CDR3 has 15 residues. Germline trimming cut 5 bases from V and 8 bases from J; bases unmatched to any gene: 9. Germline assignment: CDR1 KGHSH and CDR2 LQKENI. CDR3 nucleotide sequence: TGTGCCAGCTCAACCGGGACAGGGGGCGCGGGGGAAGCTTTCTTT. This gives the protein CASSTGTGGAGEAFF. Full variable domain (remainder filled in from reference TRBV18 and TRBJ1-1): NAGVMQNPRHLVRRRGQEARLRCSPMKGHSHVYWYRQLPEEGLKFMVYLQKENIIDESGMPKERFSAEFPKEGPSILRIQQVVRGDSAAYFCASSTGTGGAGEAFFGQGTRLTVV.

The chain combines TRBV24-1 with TRBJ2-1; possibly TRBD2 for D (6 bases). The V gene's germline CDR1 is KGHDR and CDR2 SFDVKD. Trimming took 4 bases from V and 10 from J, leaving 10 bases between them. The CDR3 runs to 12 residues. In DNA form, the CDR3 reads TGTGCCACCAGTGAGGCGGGGCACGAGCAGTTCTTC. Protein product: CATSEAGHEQFF.

This sequence joins TRBV15 and TRBJ2-7; TRBD1 might be the D (5 bases). This CDR3 has 15 amino acids. With 5 bases removed from V and 2 bases from J, the gap between germline ends came to 16 bases. CDR1 and CDR2 from the germline V gene are LNHNV and YYDKDF (reference sequence). CDR3 coding DNA: TGTGCCACCAGCTCTAAGGCAGGGTGGCCCTACGAGCAGTACTTC. Translated, it gives CATSSKAGWPYEQYF.

The rearrangement links TRBV30 to TRBJ2-7; TRBD1 matches 9 bases. Germline V lookup: CDR1 GTSNPN, CDR2 SVGIG (reference sequence). The CDR3 consists of 15 residues. The ends lost 0 bases at V and 2 bases at J; junction bases unmatched: 5. The CDR3: CAWSVIGTGTYEQYF. The DNA for the CDR3 is TGTGCCTGGAGTGTAATTGGGACAGGGACCTACGAGCAGTACTTC.

V is TRBV4-3 and J is TRBJ1-2; TRBD1 agrees at 7 bases. CDR3 length: 16 amino acids. Per the germline V gene, CDR1 is LGHNA and CDR2 is YSLEER. The trim removed 0 bases at V and 4 bases at J, leaving 8 bases unmatched. The CDR3 DNA reads as TGCGCCAGCAGCCAAGAATCTAGGGGGCACGGCTATGGCTACACCTTC. Its protein is CASSQESRGHGYGYTF.